This T cell receptor beta chain comes out of a study of blood T cell repertoires in COVID-19. Background on the study: COVID-19 samples from acute and convalescent phases originated in the United States, Italy and Spain.

The Seattle patients joined while their infection was active and were tracked longitudinally afterward. Assay: immunoSEQ multiplex PCR; the TCRdb copy retains only in-frame clones and omits some. The sample comprises about 87,000 clones, around 82% of which are singletons, and less than 4% rests with the top ten. The V gene end was trimmed by 11 bases and the J gene end by 4 bases; junction bases not matched to a gene: 17. This CDR3 region has 15 residues. The germline gives CDR1 ENHRY, CDR2 SYGVKD. The sequencing sample was made of peripheral blood. This sequence joins TRBV10-3 and TRBJ2-7; 7 bases line up with TRBD2. The receptor's source is a woman older than 75 with COVID-19, enrolled during active disease. The CDR3, as DNA: TGTGCCGTCCGACCTTTTAGGGAGGGCCTGTACGAGCAGTACTTC. The encoded protein is CAVRPFREGLYEQYF.